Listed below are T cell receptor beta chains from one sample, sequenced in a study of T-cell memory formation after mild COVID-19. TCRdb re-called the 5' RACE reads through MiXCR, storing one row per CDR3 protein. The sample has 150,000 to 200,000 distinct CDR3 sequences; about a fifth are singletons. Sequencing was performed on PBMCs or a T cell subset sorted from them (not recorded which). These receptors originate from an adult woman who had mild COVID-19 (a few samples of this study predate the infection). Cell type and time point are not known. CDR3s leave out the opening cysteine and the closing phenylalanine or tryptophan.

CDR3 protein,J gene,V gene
ASSNQREIGYT,TRBJ1-2,TRBV9
ASSLGGAGEQETQY,TRBJ2-5,TRBV7-6
SARDYVWREGDEQF,TRBJ2-1,TRBV20-1
ASSWANEQF,TRBJ2-1,TRBV5-6
ASKFRLAGVGKPWETQY,TRBJ2-5,TRBV2
ASRHNRRNTEAF,TRBJ1-1,TRBV4-2
ASSETLGYEQY,TRBJ2-7,TRBV9
ASSVSRGDEQY,TRBJ2-7,TRBV9
AGEKLF,TRBJ1-4,TRBV6-1
ASSPPSFTDTQY,TRBJ2-3,TRBV27
ASSVGSGGVYEQF,TRBJ2-1,TRBV9
ASSLAQVLAGDTGELF,TRBJ2-2,TRBV7-6
ASARVVDTQY,TRBJ2-3,TRBV7-9
SVLGQRGGSYEQY,TRBJ2-7,TRBV20-1
ASSLAIGTSGTGELF,TRBJ2-2,TRBV7-7
ASSVGRAYEQY,TRBJ2-7,TRBV25-1
ASSRGQGTTDTQY,TRBJ2-3,TRBV6-2/TRBV6-3
ASSYDRAIGNTEAF,TRBJ1-1,TRBV7-6
ASSSPQETQY,TRBJ2-5,TRBV7-9
ASSLALRGVTYEQY,TRBJ2-7,TRBV7-9
ASSSGTGRTGELF,TRBJ2-2,TRBV7-9
ASSASGNHYF,TRBJ2-1,TRBV24-1
ADDSSLLYGYT,TRBJ1-2,TRBV2
ASERGTGVRDGYT,TRBJ1-2,TRBV5-1
ASSQTGGTDTQY,TRBJ2-3,TRBV3-1
ASSQVYGNQPQH,TRBJ1-5,TRBV4-1
ASTHFNTGELF,TRBJ2-2,TRBV12-3/TRBV12-4
SARTGTSGETYEQY,TRBJ2-7,TRBV20-1
ASSKRTGWNTEAF,TRBJ1-1,TRBV12-3/TRBV12-4
SANGVNTEAF,TRBJ1-1,TRBV20-1
ASSLTGTPPNTEAF,TRBJ1-1,TRBV6-2/TRBV6-3
ASSSSGPYEQY,TRBJ2-7,TRBV27
ASSLLGQGGNEQF,TRBJ2-1,TRBV7-3
ASSATGGEQY,TRBJ2-7,TRBV5-6
SVELGYNEQF,TRBJ2-1,TRBV29-1
ASSMRGGTDTQY,TRBJ2-3,TRBV5-1
ATSDWTGGWGETQY,TRBJ2-5,TRBV24-1
ASSYHGSTETQY,TRBJ2-5,TRBV6-5
ASSVEGETEAF,TRBJ1-1,TRBV9
ASSYRDQPQH,TRBJ1-5,TRBV6-6
ATSWGLNNEQF,TRBJ2-1,TRBV6-6
ASSPAGANEQF,TRBJ2-1,TRBV12-3/TRBV12-4
ASSSTRGQF,TRBJ2-1,TRBV11-2
ASSQERTVDTGELF,TRBJ2-2,TRBV4-1
ASSQSGGPKETQY,TRBJ2-5,TRBV7-9
ASSYEGRGTEAF,TRBJ1-1,TRBV12-3/TRBV12-4
ASSLISDRDWDSPLH,TRBJ1-6,TRBV7-9
ASSSDSGGSSYEQY,TRBJ2-7,TRBV6-5
ASSQSGTGAYEQY,TRBJ2-7,TRBV3-1
ASSLPASGRTDTQY,TRBJ2-3,TRBV7-9
SVEGTGQLDNEQF,TRBJ2-1,TRBV29-1
ASSFAGNLNTEAF,TRBJ1-1,TRBV12-3/TRBV12-4
ASNRVGEEELF,TRBJ2-2,TRBV14
ASRAGEGYEQY,TRBJ2-7,TRBV13
ASSQNHDFEQF,TRBJ2-1,TRBV4-3